In this sample, the clone carrying this T cell receptor (beta chain) turned up a few times. This record comes from a study of T cell changes during pregnancy in multiple sclerosis. Method: immunoSEQ multiplex PCR; TCRdb's copy keeps in-frame clones and lacks some. The sample has approximately 54,000 clones; approximately 92% are singletons. This sequence was found in a female donor in good health, enrolled as a control in a pregnancy study. Source: peripheral blood, taken after pregnancy.

The CDR3 here is CASRRTDRANTEAFF. DNA of the CDR3: TGTGCCAGCAGGAGAACCGACAGGGCGAACACTGAAGCTTTCTTT. The V gene is TRBV27, the J gene TRBJ1-1; 7 bases fit TRBD1. Germline V gene data show CDR1 as MNHEY and CDR2 as SMNVEV (reference sequence). V gave up 6 bases and J gave up 1 base; unmatched junction bases: 8. The length of the CDR3 is 15 residues.